The rows below give T cell receptor beta chains drawn from one sample of a study of T cell repertoires in aging, cancer and after chemotherapy. TCRdb ran MiXCR on the multiplex PCR reads and lists one entry per CDR3 protein. Here the sample spans under 9,500 distinct CDR3 sequences, around 50% being singletons. Sequenced input: blood. All receptors come from a human donor in good health. CDR3s include the opening cysteine and the closing phenylalanine or tryptophan. Each record gives: V gene, J gene, clone size, D gene, CDR3 DNA, CDR3 protein. D genes are given only for firm matches. Clone sizes are given selectively: once, few, many, or a class where the clone is expanded.

v_call: TRBV29-1
j_call: TRBJ2-1
clone_size: medium-sized
d_call: NA
cdr3_nt: TGCAGCGTTTCTCCCGGTAGGCTCAATGAGCAGTTCTTC
cdr3_aa: CSVSPGRLNEQFF

v_call: TRBV27
j_call: TRBJ2-5
clone_size: NA
d_call: TRBD2
cdr3_nt: TGTGCCAGCAGTCCCGGACTAGCGGGAGGTGAGACCCAGTACTTC
cdr3_aa: CASSPGLAGGETQYF

v_call: TRBV30
j_call: TRBJ2-2
clone_size: once
d_call: NA
cdr3_nt: TGTGCCTGGAGTGTAACCATCAGGGAGCTGTTTTTT
cdr3_aa: CAWSVTIRELFF

v_call: TRBV20-1
j_call: TRBJ2-3
clone_size: once
d_call: NA
cdr3_nt: TGCAGTGCTAGAGTCGGTAGCAGTTTCACAGATACGCAGTATTTT
cdr3_aa: CSARVGSSFTDTQYF

v_call: TRBV6-5
j_call: TRBJ2-5
clone_size: NA
d_call: TRBD1
cdr3_nt: TGTGCCAGCAGTTACATGCGGACAGGGGGCCGTGGGGAGACCCAGTACTTC
cdr3_aa: CASSYMRTGGRGETQYF

v_call: TRBV19
j_call: TRBJ1-1
clone_size: NA
d_call: NA
cdr3_nt: TGTGCCAGTATTGACAGTAACACTGAAGCTTTCTTT
cdr3_aa: CASIDSNTEAFF

v_call: TRBV30
j_call: TRBJ2-7
clone_size: NA
d_call: NA
cdr3_nt: TGTGCCTGGAGTAAGACAGGGAGGTATGGGGAGCAGTACTTC
cdr3_aa: CAWSKTGRYGEQYF

v_call: TRBV19
j_call: TRBJ1-1
clone_size: few
d_call: NA
cdr3_nt: TGTGCCAGTGAGGCGGGGAGAGCTTTCTTT
cdr3_aa: CASEAGRAFF

v_call: TRBV6-5
j_call: TRBJ2-2
clone_size: few
d_call: NA
cdr3_nt: TGTGCCAGCAGTTACGGTGGCAGGACGACCGGGGAGCTGTTTTTT
cdr3_aa: CASSYGGRTTGELFF

v_call: TRBV29-1
j_call: TRBJ1-4
clone_size: few
d_call: TRBD1
cdr3_nt: TGCAGCGCCCGACAGGGAATGAGTCTGGGAAAACTGTTTTTT
cdr3_aa: CSARQGMSLGKLFF

v_call: TRBV6-2/TRBV6-3
j_call: TRBJ2-7
clone_size: few
d_call: TRBD1
cdr3_nt: TGTGCCAGCAGGAGACAGGGCTACTACGAGCAGTACTTC
cdr3_aa: CASRRQGYYEQYF

v_call: TRBV12-3/TRBV12-4
j_call: TRBJ1-6
clone_size: NA
d_call: NA
cdr3_nt: TGTGCCAGCAGTTTAGGGACCGGACATTCACCCCTCCACTTT
cdr3_aa: CASSLGTGHSPLHF

v_call: TRBV19
j_call: TRBJ2-2
clone_size: once
d_call: TRBD1
cdr3_nt: TGTGCCAGTAGACCGGGACAGGGGTTCGGGGAGCTGTTTTTT
cdr3_aa: CASRPGQGFGELFF

v_call: TRBV19
j_call: TRBJ2-3
clone_size: few
d_call: TRBD2
cdr3_nt: TGTGCCAGTAGTATATATAGCGGGAGGGGCGATACGCAGTATTTT
cdr3_aa: CASSIYSGRGDTQYF

v_call: TRBV5-6
j_call: TRBJ2-3
clone_size: NA
d_call: NA
cdr3_nt: TGTGCCAGCAGCTTGCCCGGAAGCACAGATACGCAGTATTTT
cdr3_aa: CASSLPGSTDTQYF

v_call: TRBV19
j_call: TRBJ1-6
clone_size: NA
d_call: TRBD1
cdr3_nt: TGTGCCAGTAGTCAGGGGGCGGAATCACCCCTCCACTTT
cdr3_aa: CASSQGAESPLHF

v_call: TRBV19
j_call: TRBJ1-5
clone_size: NA
d_call: NA
cdr3_nt: TGTGCCAGTAGTATCGGGTATAGCAATCAGCCCCAGCATTTT
cdr3_aa: CASSIGYSNQPQHF

v_call: TRBV30
j_call: TRBJ1-3
clone_size: NA
d_call: NA
cdr3_nt: TGTGCCTGGAGTGACGATAACGGTGGAAACACCATATATTTT
cdr3_aa: CAWSDDNGGNTIYF

v_call: TRBV4-3
j_call: TRBJ2-1
clone_size: NA
d_call: TRBD2
cdr3_nt: TGTGCCAGCAGCCAAGGACTAGCGGGAATGTATGAGCAGTTCTTC
cdr3_aa: CASSQGLAGMYEQFF

v_call: TRBV19
j_call: TRBJ2-7
clone_size: NA
d_call: NA
cdr3_nt: TGTGCCCGTCCGGGGGTCGGGACGGGAACCTACGAGCAGTACTTC
cdr3_aa: CARPGVGTGTYEQYF

v_call: TRBV6-5
j_call: TRBJ2-3
clone_size: few
d_call: TRBD1
cdr3_nt: TGTGCCAGCAGGGGACAGGGGTACACAGATACGCAGTATTTT
cdr3_aa: CASRGQGYTDTQYF

v_call: TRBV24-1
j_call: TRBJ2-1
clone_size: NA
d_call: NA
cdr3_nt: TGTGCCACCTCCGGCGGGGCCACCTACAATGAGCAGTTCTTC
cdr3_aa: CATSGGATYNEQFF

v_call: TRBV30
j_call: TRBJ1-2
clone_size: NA
d_call: NA
cdr3_nt: TGTGCCTGGAGTCCCTTGAGAGGCTACACCTTC
cdr3_aa: CAWSPLRGYTF

v_call: TRBV5-6
j_call: TRBJ2-7
clone_size: few
d_call: NA
cdr3_nt: TGTGCCAGCAGCTTGGCCGGTTTCGGCGGCGAGCAGTACTTC
cdr3_aa: CASSLAGFGGEQYF